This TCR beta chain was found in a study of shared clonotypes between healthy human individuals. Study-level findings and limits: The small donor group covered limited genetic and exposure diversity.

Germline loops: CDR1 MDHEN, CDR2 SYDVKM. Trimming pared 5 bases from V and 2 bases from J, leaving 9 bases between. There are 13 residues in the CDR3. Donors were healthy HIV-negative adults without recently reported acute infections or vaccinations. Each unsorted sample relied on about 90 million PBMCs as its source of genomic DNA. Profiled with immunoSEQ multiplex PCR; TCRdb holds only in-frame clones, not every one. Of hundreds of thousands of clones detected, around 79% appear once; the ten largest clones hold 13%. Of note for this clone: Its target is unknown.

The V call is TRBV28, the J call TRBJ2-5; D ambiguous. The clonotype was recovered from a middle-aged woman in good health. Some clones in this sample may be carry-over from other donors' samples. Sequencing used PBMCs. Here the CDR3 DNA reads TGTGCCAGCAGTCCGGTAGGGCAAGAGACCCAGTACTTC. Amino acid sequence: CASSPVGQETQYF.